A single sample is the source of the 8 T cell receptor beta chains below, sequenced in a study of PD-L1 blockade in urothelial cancer. Time point indicated: pretreatment peripheral blood. Here immunoSEQ multiplex PCR was the method, and the copy in TCRdb shows in-frame clones only, minus some. The table lists around 66,000 clones, about 81% of them singletons. Sequences were derived from PBMCs, sampled around atezolizumab (anti-PD-L1) treatment. These receptors all stem from a man aged 70 or older with urothelial cancer.

The chain recombines TRBV11-3 with TRBJ1-1; possible D gene TRBD1, 5 bases. Per the germline V gene, CDR1 is SGHNT and CDR2 is YENEEA. The CDR3 loop spans 13 amino acids. Trimming stripped 6 bases from V and 0 bases from J, with 8 bases between. CDR3 loop: CASSDRLNTEAFF. CDR3 DNA: TGTGCCAGCAGTGACAGACTGAACACTGAAGCTTTCTTT.

In its sample, this clone was seen many times. This chain uses TRBV14 with TRBJ2-3; TRBD2 is a possible D gene (8 bases). Germline CDR1 and CDR2: SGHDN and FVKESK. The CDR3 totals 17 residues. V was shortened by 4 bases and J by 6 bases, with 23 bases between the two germline ends. In DNA, the CDR3 is TGTGCCAGCAGCCTAGGGGGCGGGAGGCCTATAACGGATACGCAGTATTTT. Residues: CASSLGGGRPITDTQYF.

The chain carries TRBV28 and TRBJ2-4, with 12 positions matching TRBD2. The CDR3 runs to 20 residues. J gave up 3 bases and V 7 bases, and 19 bases lay outside the gene matches. Germline V gives CDR1 MDHEN, CDR2 SYDVKM. DNA of the CDR3: TGTGCCAGCACCTCCGGGACTAGCGGGCCTCAGAAGATCGGCAAAAACATTCAGTACTTC. Amino acid sequence: CASTSGTSGPQKIGKNIQYF.

The chain carries TRBV6-5 and TRBJ2-7, with 10 bases identical to TRBD1. The trim removed 1 base at V and 4 bases at J, leaving 4 bases unmatched. The CDR3 sequence is 15 residues long. The germline gives CDR1 MNHEY, CDR2 SVGAGI. Here the CDR3 reads CASSYLGTGEYEQYF. In nucleotides, the CDR3 is TGTGCCAGCAGTTACTTGGGGACAGGGGAATACGAGCAGTACTTC.

The rearrangement links TRBV19 to TRBJ1-1, with 10 nucleotides matching TRBD1. The trim removed 7 bases at V and 3 bases at J, leaving 8 bases unmatched. Germline values: CDR1 LNHDA, CDR2 SQIVND (reference sequence). The CDR3 is 15 amino acids. The CDR3 region is CASNAAGQGYTEAFF. The CDR3 bases are TGTGCCAGTAATGCCGCGGGACAGGGGTACACTGAAGCTTTCTTT. The full variable domain, with the rest looked up from reference TRBV19 and TRBJ1-1, is DGGITQSPKYLFRKEGQNVTLSCEQNLNHDAMYWYRQDPGQGLRLIYYSQIVNDFQKGDIAEGYSVSREKKESFPLTVTSAQKNPTAFYLCASNAAGQGYTEAFFGQGTRLTVV.

The chain's CDR3 is CSVGIAGRVETQYF. Written as DNA, the CDR3 is TGCAGCGTTGGAATAGCGGGAAGGGTTGAGACCCAGTACTTC. This chain uses TRBV29-1 with TRBJ2-5; 8 positions agree with TRBD2. The CDR3 runs 14 residues. V lost 4 bases, J lost 5 bases, and 9 bases stayed unmatched. Germline V CDR1 and CDR2: SQVTM, ANQGSEA.

The V call is TRBV18, the J call TRBJ1-1, with 7 bases matching TRBD1. Germline assignment: CDR1 KGHSH and CDR2 LQKENI. The CDR3 is 16 residues long. V shed 3 bases and J 1 base; nucleotides not matched to a gene: 8. CDR3 sequence reads: CASSPPGQRTNTEAFF. Here the CDR3 DNA reads TGTGCCAGCTCACCGCCGGGACAGAGAACGAACACTGAAGCTTTCTTT.

The chain employs TRBV29-1 and TRBJ1-3, with 7 positions matching TRBD1. This CDR3 is 15 amino acids long. V was clipped by 3 bases and J by 4 bases; unmatched bases: 9. CDR1 is SQVTM, CDR2 ANQGSEA, per germline. Here the CDR3 DNA reads TGCAGCGTTGACCTGGGACAGCATCAGGGAAACACCATATATTTT. It encodes CSVDLGQHQGNTIYF.